The entry below describes one TCR beta chain. What it binds is not known. This record belongs to a study of metastatic and nonmetastatic thyroid tumors. Study context: Repertoires of blood and of tissue (tumor or nodule) from malignant and benign thyroid patients were compared.

Unmatched junction bases numbered 4, after V lost 5 bases and J lost 5 bases. This CDR3 is 13 amino acids long. From germline, CDR1 is MDHEN and CDR2 SYDVKM. Study-wide results and limits: Compared with benign nodules, malignant thyroid tumors were reported to have significantly higher TCR beta diversity in both blood and tumor.

All patients reached thyroid surgery having received no treatment beforehand. Authors' processing steps: Built for papillary thyroid cancer, a distant-metastasis classifier drew on CDR3 differences across clinicopathological groups. MiXCR was used by TCRdb to re-call the PCR reads. The V and J calls and clone size are TCRdb's, not the authors'. The top ten clones hold 25% to 30% of a sample with around 14,000 clones, more than 3% of them seen once. The TCR was taken from a female donor with papillary thyroid cancer or a benign thyroid nodule (not recorded which). Some clones in this sample may be carry-over from other donors' samples. Material: tumor tissue. The V and J genes are TRBV28 and TRBJ1-2, with 8 bases aligning to TRBD1. The CDR3 sequence: CASSQRQGYGYTF. CDR3 in DNA: TGTGCCAGCAGTCAACGACAGGGGTATGGCTACACCTTC.